This T cell receptor (beta chain) was recovered during a study of blood T cell repertoires in COVID-19. This table comes from immunoSEQ multiplex PCR, and its TCRdb copy is limited to in-frame clones, with some not included. Of 200,000 or so clones in the sample, around four fifths were seen once. Material for sequencing was peripheral blood. This receptor was identified in a human donor with acute or convalescent COVID-19. The donor label of this sample is uncertain.

CDR3 region: CASSQGTGMNTEAFF. CDR3 DNA: TGTGCCAGCAGCCAGGGGACAGGGATGAACACTGAAGCTTTCTTT. The chain employs TRBV7-9 and TRBJ1-1, with 9 bases that match TRBD1. The length of the CDR3 is 15 residues. V was clipped by 5 bases and J by 0 bases; unmatched bases: 4. Germline V gene lookup returns CDR1 SEHNR and CDR2 FQNEAQ (reference sequence). Drawing the rest from reference TRBV7-9 and TRBJ1-1, the complete variable domain is DTGVSQNPRHKITKRGQNVTFRCDPISEHNRLYWYRQTLGQGPEFLTYFQNEAQLEKSRLLSDRFSAERPKGSFSTLEIQRTEQGDSAMYLCASSQGTGMNTEAFFGQGTRLTVV.